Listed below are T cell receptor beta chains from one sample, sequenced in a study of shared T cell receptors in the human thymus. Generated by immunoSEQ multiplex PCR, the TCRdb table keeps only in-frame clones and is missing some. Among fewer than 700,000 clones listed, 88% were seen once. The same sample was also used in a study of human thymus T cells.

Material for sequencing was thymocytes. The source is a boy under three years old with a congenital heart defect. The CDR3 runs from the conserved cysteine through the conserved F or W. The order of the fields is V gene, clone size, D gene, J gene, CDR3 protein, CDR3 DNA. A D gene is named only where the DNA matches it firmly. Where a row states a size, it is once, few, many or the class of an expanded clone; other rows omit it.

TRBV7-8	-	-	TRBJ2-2	CASSLACVRRWNTGELFF	TGTGCCAGCAGCTTAGCTTGTGTAAGGAGGTGGAACACCGGGGAGCTGTTTTTT
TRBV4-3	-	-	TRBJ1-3	CASSQSRFGGNTIYF	TGCGCCAGCAGCCAATCTAGGTTCGGTGGAAACACCATATATTTT
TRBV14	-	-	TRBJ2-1	CASSLQFSNEQFF	TGTGCCAGCAGCCTACAGTTTTCCAATGAGCAGTTCTTC
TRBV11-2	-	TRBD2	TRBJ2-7	CASSLDLRGSRYEQYF	TGTGCCAGCAGCTTAGATTTGCGCGGGAGTAGGTACGAGCAGTACTTC
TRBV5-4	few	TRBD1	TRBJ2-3	CASNPLTGAGTDTQYF	TGTGCCAGCAACCCTTTGACAGGGGCGGGCACAGATACGCAGTATTTT
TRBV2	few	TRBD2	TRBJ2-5	CASSGSSGRAAETQYF	TGTGCCAGCAGTGGCTCTAGCGGGAGGGCCGCAGAGACCCAGTACTTC
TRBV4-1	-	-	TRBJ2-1	CASSQISAHSYNEQFF	TGCGCCAGCAGCCAAATCAGCGCGCACTCCTACAATGAGCAGTTCTTC
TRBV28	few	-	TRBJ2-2	CASSSTARTGELFF	TGTGCCAGCAGTTCCACCGCGCGGACCGGGGAGCTGTTTTTT
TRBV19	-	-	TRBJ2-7	CASSMTSGDEQYF	TGTGCCAGTAGTATGACCTCAGGGGACGAGCAGTACTTC
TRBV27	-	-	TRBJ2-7	CASSFSQGIPYEQYF	TGTGCCAGCAGTTTCTCTCAGGGAATTCCCTACGAGCAGTACTTC
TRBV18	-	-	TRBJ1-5	CASWGGNQPQHF	TGTGCCAGCTGGGGAGGCAATCAGCCCCAGCATTTT
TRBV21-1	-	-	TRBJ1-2	CASTHSLHRDHGYTF	TGTGCCAGCACCCACTCTCTTCACAGGGACCATGGCTACACCTTC
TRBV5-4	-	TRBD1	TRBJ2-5	CASSLHRGEETQYF	TGTGCCAGCAGCCTCCACAGGGGGGAGGAGACCCAGTACTTC
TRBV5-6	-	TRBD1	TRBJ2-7	CASSPTGTGSSYEQYF	TGTGCCAGCAGCCCAACCGGGACAGGGAGCTCCTACGAGCAGTACTTC
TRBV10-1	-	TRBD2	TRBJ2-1	CASPLSSGSSYNEQFF	TGCGCCAGCCCATTATCTAGCGGTAGCTCCTACAATGAGCAGTTCTTC
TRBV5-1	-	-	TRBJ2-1	CASSLRGPFYNEQFF	TGCGCCAGCAGCTTGCGAGGGCCATTCTACAATGAGCAGTTCTTC
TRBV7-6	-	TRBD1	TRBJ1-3	CASSSKILGTGVFSGNTIYF	TGTGCCAGCAGCTCGAAAATCCTCGGGACAGGGGTCTTCTCTGGAAACACCATATATTTT
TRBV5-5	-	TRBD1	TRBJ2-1	CASSLAGQGASRNEQFF	TGTGCCAGCAGCTTGGCGGGACAGGGTGCATCTAGGAATGAGCAGTTCTTC
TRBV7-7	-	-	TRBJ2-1	CASSFTFGGEQFF	TGTGCTAGCAGTTTCACGTTCGGAGGAGAGCAGTTCTTC
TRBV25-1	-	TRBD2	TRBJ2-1	CASSNRGGIYNEQFF	TGTGCCAGCAGCAACCGCGGGGGAATCTACAATGAGCAGTTCTTC
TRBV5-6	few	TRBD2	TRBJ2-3	CASSLYTSGTSTDTQYF	TGTGCCAGCAGCTTGTACACTAGCGGGACTAGCACAGATACGCAGTATTTT
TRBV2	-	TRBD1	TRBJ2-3	CASKGDSGTDTQYF	TGTGCCAGCAAGGGGGACAGCGGTACAGATACGCAGTATTTT
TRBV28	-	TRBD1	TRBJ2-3	CASSGGQGTSTDTQYF	TGTGCCAGCAGTGGGGGACAGGGGACTAGCACAGATACGCAGTATTTT
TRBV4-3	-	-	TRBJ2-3	CASSPAGRLLISTDTQYF	TGCGCCAGCAGCCCCGCGGGGAGACTACTGATTAGCACAGATACGCAGTATTTT
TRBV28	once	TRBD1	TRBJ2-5	CASSLQVGGQAQETQYF	TGTGCCAGCAGTTTACAAGTAGGTGGACAGGCCCAAGAGACCCAGTACTTC
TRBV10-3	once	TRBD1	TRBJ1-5	CAISDSHPGQGNQPQHF	TGTGCCATCAGTGACTCACACCCGGGACAGGGGAATCAGCCCCAGCATTTT
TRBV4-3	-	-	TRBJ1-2	CASSLWTQPSYGYTF	TGCGCCAGCAGCCTATGGACACAACCCAGCTATGGCTACACCTTC
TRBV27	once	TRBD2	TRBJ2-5	CASSSGTSASQETQYF	TGTGCCAGCAGTTCGGGGACTAGCGCATCGCAAGAGACCCAGTACTTC
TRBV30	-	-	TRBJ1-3	CAWSVSRGMAGNTIYF	TGTGCCTGGAGCGTTTCCAGGGGAATGGCTGGAAACACCATATATTTT
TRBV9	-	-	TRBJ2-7	CASSVPRSLSYEQYF	TGTGCCAGCAGCGTCCCCAGGTCCCTTTCCTACGAGCAGTACTTC
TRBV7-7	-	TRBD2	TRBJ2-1	CASSLGSGGRGEQFF	TGTGCCAGCAGCTTAGGGTCTGGCGGGAGGGGTGAGCAGTTCTTC
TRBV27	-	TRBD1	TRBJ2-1	CASSLSGGTGAGNEQFF	TGTGCCAGCAGTTTATCTGGGGGGACAGGGGCGGGGAATGAGCAGTTCTTC
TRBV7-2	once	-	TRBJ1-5	CASSPGHTNNQPQHF	TGTGCCAGCAGCCCCGGACATACCAACAATCAGCCCCAGCATTTT
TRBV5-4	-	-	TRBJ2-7	CASTLGGGGSRNEQYF	TGTGCCAGCACCCTGGGTGGGGGCGGGAGTCGCAACGAGCAGTACTTC
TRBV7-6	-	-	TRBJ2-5	CASSLGPGEYQETQYF	TGTGCCAGCAGCTTAGGTCCAGGGGAGTACCAAGAGACCCAGTACTTC
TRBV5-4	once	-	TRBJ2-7	CASSFRWDEGVVYEQYF	TGTGCCAGCAGCTTTAGGTGGGATGAGGGAGTGGTATACGAGCAGTACTTC
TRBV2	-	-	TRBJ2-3	CASSEELRGRADTQYF	TGTGCCAGCAGTGAAGAACTCAGGGGCCGGGCAGATACGCAGTATTTT
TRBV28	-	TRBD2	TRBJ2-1	CASGEEPGLASNEQFF	TGTGCCAGCGGGGAGGAGCCGGGACTAGCGAGCAATGAGCAGTTCTTC
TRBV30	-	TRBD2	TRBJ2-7	CAWNRTSGPPYEQYF	TGTGCCTGGAACCGGACTAGCGGGCCCCCCTACGAGCAGTACTTC
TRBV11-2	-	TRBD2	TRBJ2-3	CASSPGTRGTDSTDTQYF	TGTGCCAGCAGCCCCGGGACTAGGGGGACCGATAGCACAGATACGCAGTATTTT
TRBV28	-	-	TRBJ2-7	CASSSSEGTLPYEQYF	TGTGCCAGCAGTTCCTCCGAAGGGACACTCCCCTACGAGCAGTACTTC
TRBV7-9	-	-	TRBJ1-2	CASSPRVYYGYTF	TGTGCCAGCAGCCCCAGGGTCTACTATGGCTACACCTTC
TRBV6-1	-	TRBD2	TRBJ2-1	CASSEEIAGGPFDNEQFF	TGTGCCAGCAGTGAAGAAATAGCGGGAGGGCCTTTCGACAATGAGCAGTTCTTC
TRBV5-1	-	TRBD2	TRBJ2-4	CASSLRDPRGTSGTLAKNIQYF	TGCGCCAGCAGCTTGAGAGACCCTAGGGGGACTAGCGGGACTTTAGCCAAAAACATTCAGTACTTC
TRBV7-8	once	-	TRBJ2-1	CASSSGFLSSYNEQFF	TGTGCCAGCAGCTCGGGGTTTTTAAGCTCCTACAATGAGCAGTTCTTC
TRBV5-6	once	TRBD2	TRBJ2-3	CASSLRKAGGLSSTDTQYF	TGTGCCAGCAGCTTGCGGAAAGCGGGAGGACTCTCTAGCACAGATACGCAGTATTTT
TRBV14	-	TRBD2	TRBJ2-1	CASSQGGGTSGYNEQFF	TGTGCCAGCAGCCAAGGGGGCGGGACTAGCGGATACAATGAGCAGTTCTTC
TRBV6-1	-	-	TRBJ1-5	CASTQKPGRPQHF	TGTGCCAGCACTCAAAAGCCCGGTCGGCCCCAGCATTTT
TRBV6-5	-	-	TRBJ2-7	CASSDMLGPSYEQYF	TGTGCCAGCAGCGACATGCTCGGCCCCTCCTACGAGCAGTACTTC
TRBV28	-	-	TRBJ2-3	CASSLICGCSTDTQYF	TGTGCCAGCAGTTTAATCTGCGGGTGCAGCACAGATACGCAGTATTTT
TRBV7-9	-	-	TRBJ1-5	CASSLVGGEVGNQPQHF	TGTGCCAGCAGCTTAGTGGGAGGGGAAGTAGGCAATCAGCCCCAGCATTTT
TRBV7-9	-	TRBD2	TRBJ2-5	CASSLISRAGVWETQYF	TGTGCCAGCAGCTTAATTAGTAGGGCGGGAGTTTGGGAGACCCAGTACTTC